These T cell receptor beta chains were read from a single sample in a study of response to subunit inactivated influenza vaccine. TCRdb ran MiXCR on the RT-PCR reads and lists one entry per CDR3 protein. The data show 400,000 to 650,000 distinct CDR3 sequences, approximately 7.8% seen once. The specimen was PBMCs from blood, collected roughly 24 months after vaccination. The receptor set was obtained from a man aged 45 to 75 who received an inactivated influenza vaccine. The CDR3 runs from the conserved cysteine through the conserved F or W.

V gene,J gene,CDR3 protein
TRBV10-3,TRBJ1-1,CAISESGLLDTEAFF
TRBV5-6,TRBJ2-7,CASSRGLVGKQSYEQYF
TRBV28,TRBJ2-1,CASGRASGKLNNEQFF
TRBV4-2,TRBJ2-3,CASSQDTAYSDTQYF
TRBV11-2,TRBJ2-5,CASSFQTGFRMIGETQYF
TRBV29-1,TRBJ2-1,CSVELAGTYNEQFF
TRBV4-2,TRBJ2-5,CASSREQGGRETQYF
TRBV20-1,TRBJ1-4,CSASLRPGQANEKLFF
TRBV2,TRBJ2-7,CASSGVQGYDEQYF
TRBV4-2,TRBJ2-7,CASSQVPAPYEQYF
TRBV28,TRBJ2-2,CASSPRTQNTGELFF
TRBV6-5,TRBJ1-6,CASSYSWQGGSPLHF
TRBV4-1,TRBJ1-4,CASSQRGDPTNEKLFF
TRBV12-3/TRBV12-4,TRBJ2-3,CASSVPVGASTDTQYF
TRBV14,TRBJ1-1,CASSRFRALNTEAFF
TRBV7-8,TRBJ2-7,CASSPLGSGYEQYF